These T cell receptor beta chains were read from a single sample in a study of CD8+ T cells in alopecia areata. Profiled with immunoSEQ multiplex PCR; TCRdb holds only in-frame clones, not every one. The table includes around 180,000 clones, roughly 60% detected once. Sequenced here: CD4+ T cells sorted from blood, sampled at week 24, from a patient treated with tofacitinib. All receptors derive from a human donor with alopecia areata. The CDR3 runs from the conserved cysteine through the conserved F or W. Each record gives: J gene, V gene, CDR3 protein.

TRBJ2-1 TRBV29-1 CSVDKAGINNEQFF
TRBJ1-1 TRBV21-1 CASSKSSVTHLKNTEAFF
TRBJ2-2 TRBV30 CAWSVQGGIGTGELFF
TRBJ1-5 TRBV25-1 CASSGRGGNQPQHF
TRBJ1-4 TRBV30 CAWSVQGEKLFF
TRBJ1-4 TRBV7-9 CASSLEDRGDEKLFF
TRBJ1-6 TRBV7-9 CASRDMFDSPLHF
TRBJ2-7 TRBV29-1 CSVLHRGTGISGEQYF
TRBJ1-1 TRBV30 CAWANGDTEAFF
TRBJ1-4 TRBV5-6 CASSFRGVANEKLFF
TRBJ2-7 TRBV11-2 CASSTPGFYSYEQYF
TRBJ1-1 TRBV29-1 CSVVFGLLNTEAFF
TRBJ1-1 TRBV29-1 CSVEGGNTEAFF
TRBJ2-6 TRBV29-1 CSVRTGGTGANVLTF
TRBJ1-1 TRBV18 CASSPGQEIEAFF
TRBJ1-1 TRBV19 CASSMGTFEAFF
TRBJ2-3 TRBV4-3 CASSQEVFRTDTQYF
TRBJ2-3 TRBV7-2 CASSLPVLESQYF
TRBJ2-1 TRBV11-2 CASSPAGQKQGEQFF
TRBJ1-1 TRBV29-1 CSVEAGANTEAFF
TRBJ1-5 TRBV7-2 CASSLGVVGGQPQHF
TRBJ2-1 TRBV4-3 CASSQEVAGAYNEQFF
TRBJ2-7 TRBV5-1 CASSPEGHPYEQYF
TRBJ2-2 TRBV19 CASSITSRGTGELFF
TRBJ2-1 TRBV18 CASLRETGSNEQFF
TRBJ1-1 TRBV10-1 CASRGHMNTEAFF
TRBJ1-6 TRBV4-3 CASSPGLFSNSPLHF
TRBJ1-6 TRBV7-2 CASSLSRQSNSPLHF
TRBJ1-2 TRBV30 CAWSLVRAGGRNGYTF
TRBJ2-7 TRBV7-6 CASSLGGGPYEQYF
TRBJ1-4 TRBV30 CAWTPHSATNEKLFF
TRBJ1-2 TRBV7-2 CASSLRQANYGYTF
TRBJ2-1 TRBV7-9 CASSLFWEQFF
TRBJ2-1 TRBV5-4 CASSLVQAGGLRYNEQFF
TRBJ1-2 TRBV7-2 CASSPEDRPSYGYTF
TRBJ2-3 TRBV11-2 CASSLMASTDTQYF
TRBJ1-4 TRBV30 CAWSEATNEKLFF
TRBJ2-1 TRBV30 CAWRLPPGEQFF
TRBJ2-2 TRBV5-1 CASSLKAGGTGELFF
TRBJ1-4 TRBV7-2 CASSLQTGTNEKLFF
TRBJ1-5 TRBV18 CASSTKGGDQPQHF
TRBJ1-2 TRBV12-5 CASGSSDRAYGYTF
TRBJ1-5 TRBV4-1 CASSQALGPQHF
TRBJ1-3 TRBV29-1 CSVAAGAGNTIYF
TRBJ1-6 TRBV6-5 CASSLTTNSPLHF
TRBJ2-5 TRBV5-6 CASSSVGGERETQYF
TRBJ2-5 TRBV5-1 CASSLQGEETQYF
TRBJ1-6 TRBV27 CASSSGLNNSPLHF
TRBJ2-2 TRBV30 CAWSKTGRNTGELFF